This TCR beta chain was documented in a study of blood T cell repertoires in COVID-19. Study at large: The study drew acute and convalescent COVID-19 samples from the United States, Italy and Spain. The analysed material was cDNA or gDNA that came from T cells, B-cell-depleted T cells, or PBMCs.

Original methodology: How many nucleated cells were present was estimated from reference gene primer amplification. Data came from immunoSEQ multiplex PCR; TCRdb stores just in-frame clones and leaves some out. From that table come the V and J calls and clone size; the DNA was used to work out D and trimming. The table records about 100,000 clones, about 90% of them present only once. Trimming shortened V by 3 bases and J by 3 bases, and 8 bases separated the two germline ends. The CDR3 is 14 amino acids. Per germline, CDR1 SEHNR and CDR2 FQNEAQ (reference sequence). This clonotype was obtained from a man aged 45-60 years with acute or convalescent COVID-19. Sequencing input: peripheral blood. The chain joins TRBV7-9 to TRBJ1-4; D perhaps matches TRBD1 (6 bases). The CDR3 region is CASSFRGANEKLFF. The CDR3 DNA sequence: TGTGCCAGCAGCTTCAGGGGCGCTAATGAAAAACTGTTTTTT.